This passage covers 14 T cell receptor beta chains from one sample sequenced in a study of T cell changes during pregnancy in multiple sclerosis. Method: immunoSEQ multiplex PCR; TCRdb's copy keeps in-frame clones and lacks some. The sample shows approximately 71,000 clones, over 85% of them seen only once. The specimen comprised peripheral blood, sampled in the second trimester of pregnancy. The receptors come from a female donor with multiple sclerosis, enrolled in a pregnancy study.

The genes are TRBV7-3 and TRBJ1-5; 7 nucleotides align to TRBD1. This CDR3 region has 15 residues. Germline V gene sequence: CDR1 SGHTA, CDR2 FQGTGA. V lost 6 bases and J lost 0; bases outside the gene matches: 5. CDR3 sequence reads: CASSPTGASNQPQHF. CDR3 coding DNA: TGTGCCAGCAGTCCTACAGGGGCTAGCAATCAGCCCCAGCATTTT.

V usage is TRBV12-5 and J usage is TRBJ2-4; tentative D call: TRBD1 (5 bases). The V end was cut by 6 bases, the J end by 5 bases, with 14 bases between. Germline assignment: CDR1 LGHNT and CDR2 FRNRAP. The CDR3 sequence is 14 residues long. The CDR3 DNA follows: TGTGCTAGTGGACCACGCGAAGGGGAAAACATTCAGTACTTC. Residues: CASGPREGENIQYF.

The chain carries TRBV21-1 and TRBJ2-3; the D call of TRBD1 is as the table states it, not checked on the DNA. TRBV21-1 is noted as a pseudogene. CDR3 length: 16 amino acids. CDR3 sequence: CASSKLGAGSEDTQYF. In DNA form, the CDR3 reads TGTGCCAGCAGCAAATTGGGGGCAGGGTCCGAAGATACGCAGTATTTT.

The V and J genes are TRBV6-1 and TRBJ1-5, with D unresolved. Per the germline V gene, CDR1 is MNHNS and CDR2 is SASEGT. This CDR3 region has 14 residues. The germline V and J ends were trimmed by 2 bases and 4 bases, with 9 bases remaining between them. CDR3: CASSESGRNQPQHF. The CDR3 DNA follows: TGTGCCAGCAGTGAAAGTGGCCGAAATCAGCCCCAGCATTTT.

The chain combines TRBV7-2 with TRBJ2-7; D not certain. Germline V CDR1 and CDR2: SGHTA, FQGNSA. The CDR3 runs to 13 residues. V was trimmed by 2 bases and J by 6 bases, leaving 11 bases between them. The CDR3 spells CASSLFLLSEQYF. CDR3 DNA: TGTGCCAGCAGCTTATTCCTCCTCTCCGAGCAGTACTTC.

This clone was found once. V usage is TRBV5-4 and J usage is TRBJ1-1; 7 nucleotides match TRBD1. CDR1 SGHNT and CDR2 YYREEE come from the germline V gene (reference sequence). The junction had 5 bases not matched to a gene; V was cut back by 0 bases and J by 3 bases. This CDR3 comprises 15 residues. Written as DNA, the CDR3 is TGTGCCAGCAGCTTGGATGAGGGGGCGTACACTGAAGCTTTCTTT. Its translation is CASSLDEGAYTEAFF.

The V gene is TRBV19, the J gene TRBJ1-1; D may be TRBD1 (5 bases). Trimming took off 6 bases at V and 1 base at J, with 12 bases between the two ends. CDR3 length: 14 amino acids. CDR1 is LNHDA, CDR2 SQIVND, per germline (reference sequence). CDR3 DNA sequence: TGTGCCAGTAGCTTCAGACAGCGGAACACTGAAGCTTTCTTT. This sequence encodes CASSFRQRNTEAFF.

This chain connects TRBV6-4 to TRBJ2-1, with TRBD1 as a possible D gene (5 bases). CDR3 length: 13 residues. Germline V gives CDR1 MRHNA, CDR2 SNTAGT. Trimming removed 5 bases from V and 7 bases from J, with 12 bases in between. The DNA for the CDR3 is TGTGCCAGCAGTCGTGGGGCTGGAAATGAGCAGTTCTTC. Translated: CASSRGAGNEQFF.

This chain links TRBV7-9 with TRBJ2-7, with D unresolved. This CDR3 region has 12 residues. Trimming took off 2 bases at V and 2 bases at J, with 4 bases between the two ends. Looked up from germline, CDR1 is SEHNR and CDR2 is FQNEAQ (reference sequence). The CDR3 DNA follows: TGTGCCAGCAGCTTATTCGCCTACGAGCAGTACTTC. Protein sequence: CASSLFAYEQYF.

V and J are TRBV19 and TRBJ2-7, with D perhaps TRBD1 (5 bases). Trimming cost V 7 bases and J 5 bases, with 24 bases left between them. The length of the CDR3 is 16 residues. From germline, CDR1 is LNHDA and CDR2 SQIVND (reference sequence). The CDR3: CASTASPRDVTDEQYF. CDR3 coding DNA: TGTGCCAGTACAGCCTCCCCCAGGGATGTAACTGACGAGCAGTACTTC.

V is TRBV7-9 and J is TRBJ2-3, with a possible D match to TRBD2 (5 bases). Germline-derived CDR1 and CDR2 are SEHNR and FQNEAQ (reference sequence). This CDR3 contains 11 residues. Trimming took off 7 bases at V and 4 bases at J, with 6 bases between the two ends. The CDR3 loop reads CASTRADTQYF. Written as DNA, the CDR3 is TGTGCCAGCACGCGGGCAGATACGCAGTATTTT. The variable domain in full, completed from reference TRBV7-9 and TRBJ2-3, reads DTGVSQNPRHKITKRGQNVTFRCDPISEHNRLYWYRQTLGQGPEFLTYFQNEAQLEKSRLLSDRFSAERPKGSFSTLEIQRTEQGDSAMYLCASTRADTQYFGPGTRLTVL.

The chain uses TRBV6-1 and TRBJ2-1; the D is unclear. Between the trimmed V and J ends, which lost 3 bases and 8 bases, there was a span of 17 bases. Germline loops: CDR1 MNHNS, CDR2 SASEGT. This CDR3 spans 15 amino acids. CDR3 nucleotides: TGTGCCAGCAGTGATCCTGGCCCCCAATCAGATGAGCAGTTCTTC. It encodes CASSDPGPQSDEQFF.

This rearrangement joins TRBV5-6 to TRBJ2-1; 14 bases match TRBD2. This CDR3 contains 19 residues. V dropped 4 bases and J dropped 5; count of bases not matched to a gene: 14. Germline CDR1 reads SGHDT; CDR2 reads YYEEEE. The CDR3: CASSGGLAGVNYWDNEQFF. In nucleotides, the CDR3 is TGTGCCAGCAGCGGGGGACTAGCGGGAGTTAATTATTGGGACAATGAGCAGTTCTTC.

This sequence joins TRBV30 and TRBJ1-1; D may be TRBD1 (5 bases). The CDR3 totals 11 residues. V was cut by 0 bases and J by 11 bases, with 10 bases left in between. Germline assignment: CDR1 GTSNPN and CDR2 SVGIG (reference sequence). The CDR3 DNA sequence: TGTGCCTGGAGTGTGGGGGGTGTCGCTTTCTTT. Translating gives CAWSVGGVAFF.